The 27 T cell receptor beta chains given below trace back to one sample, sequenced in a study of response to subunit inactivated influenza vaccine listed by TCRdb under 2018. The protocol used for the library was RT-PCR. The sequencing machine was an Illumina HiSeq 2500. TCRdb trimmed public reads at Q25 via fastp, called clones via MiXCR and kept in-frame beta chains. CDR3 protein duplicates are merged, each entry listing the most common genes and DNA. For this sample there are over 800,000 distinct CDR3 sequences; 21% appear just once. Of the sample, approximately 10% is held by the ten largest clones. The source material was PBMCs from blood, sampled 4 to 6 days after vaccination. These TCRs come from a man in his fifties or sixties who received an inactivated influenza vaccine. Donor details come from another sample of the same person, matched by shared clones.

This clonotype occurred a few times. The rearrangement links TRBV4-3 to TRBJ2-3, with D uncertain. Germline CDR1 and CDR2: LGHNA and YSLEER. The CDR3 runs 17 residues. V lost 4 bases, J lost 0 bases, and 17 bases lay in between. Here the CDR3 DNA reads TGCGCCAGCAGCCTCCACGGGCCCTCGACTAGCACAGATACGCAGTATTTT. It translates to CASSLHGPSTSTDTQYF.

The gene calls are TRBV24-1 and TRBJ2-1; D may correspond to TRBD1 or TRBD2 (5 bases each). Trimming left V 3 bases short and J 8 bases short, with 16 bases between. The CDR3 loop spans 15 amino acids. Germline V gene data show CDR1 as KGHDR and CDR2 as SFDVKD. The DNA for the CDR3 is TGTGCCACCAGTGATCGACAAATGTTGGGGGATGAGCAGTTCTTC. Protein sequence: CATSDRQMLGDEQFF.

This clonotype was observed a few times. The chain links TRBV7-2 to TRBJ2-1, with D perhaps assigned TRBD1 or TRBD2 (6 bases each). The CDR3 loop spans 15 amino acids. Germline values: CDR1 SGHTA, CDR2 FQGNSA. The V end lost 5 bases, the J end lost 2 bases, and 13 bases lay between the germline ends. As DNA, the CDR3 is TGTGCCAGCAGCGAACTCGGGGGCACCTACAATGAGCAGTTCTTC. Protein product: CASSELGGTYNEQFF.

The rearrangement links TRBV12-3 or TRBV12-4 to TRBJ2-5; possible D gene TRBD2, 5 bases. This CDR3 region has 20 residues. Trimming cost V 1 base and J 7 bases, with 31 bases left between them. The CDR3 here is CASSLEGEVVSKYAPATQYF. CDR3 bases: TGTGCCAGCAGTTTAGAGGGAGAGGTTGTGTCTAAATACGCCCCGGCGACCCAGTACTTC.

This clonotype was observed a handful of times. The genes are TRBV27 and TRBJ2-1, with D perhaps matching TRBD1 or TRBD2 (5 bases each). V was cut by 5 bases and J by 8 bases, with 19 bases left in between. This CDR3 spans 15 amino acids. The germline V gene has CDR1 MNHEY and CDR2 SMNVEV (reference sequence). Here the CDR3 DNA reads TGTGCCAGCAGTCCGGGGACGACCTTCGGGGATGAGCAGTTCTTC. Protein sequence: CASSPGTTFGDEQFF.

V usage is TRBV9 and J usage is TRBJ2-2; D not resolved. Germline V lookup: CDR1 SGDLS, CDR2 YYNGEE. The CDR3 runs to 17 residues. Trimming shortened V by 4 bases and J by 1 base, and 17 bases separated the two germline ends. The CDR3 spells CASSPQTYVQNTGELFF. CDR3 bases: TGTGCCAGCAGCCCCCAGACGTACGTACAGAACACCGGGGAGCTGTTTTTT. The complete variable domain, with remaining parts taken from reference TRBV9 and TRBJ2-2, reads DSGVTQTPKHLITATGQRVTLRCSPRSGDLSVYWYQQSLDQGLQFLIQYYNGEERAKGNILERFSAQQFPDLHSELNLSSLELGDSALYFCASSPQTYVQNTGELFFGEGSRLTVL.

This clonotype appeared a single time. The J gene is TRBJ2-5, the V gene TRBV30; tentative D call: TRBD1 (6 bases). The CDR3 is 15 residues long. The germline V and J ends were trimmed by 0 bases and 1 base, with 12 bases remaining between them. The germline CDR1 and CDR2 sequences are GTSNPN and SVGIG (reference sequence). DNA of the CDR3: TGTGCCTGGAGTGTATTCGGGACATGCCAAGAGACCCAGTACTTC. As protein: CAWSVFGTCQETQYF.

This clonotype was detected a few times. The gene calls are TRBV5-8 and TRBJ1-5, with TRBD1 as a possible D gene (6 bases). V lost 3 bases and J lost 4, with 11 bases in between. CDR3 length: 14 amino acids. Germline V CDR1 and CDR2: SGHTS, YDEGEE. CDR3 residues: CASSSLQGNQPQHF. For the CDR3, the DNA is TGTGCCAGCAGCTCTCTGCAGGGGAATCAGCCCCAGCATTTT.

The rearrangement uses TRBV20-1 and TRBJ2-7; TRBD2 matches at 12 bases. The CDR3 has 14 amino acids. V dropped 4 bases and J dropped 7; count of bases not matched to a gene: 8. Germline values: CDR1 DFQATT, CDR2 SNEGSKA (reference sequence). CDR3 sequence reads: CSATGLAGAREQYF. The CDR3 DNA is TGCAGTGCTACGGGACTAGCGGGCGCGAGGGAGCAGTACTTC.

This clonotype was observed at least ten times. The V gene is TRBV7-8, the J gene TRBJ2-1; D is ambiguous. The CDR3 runs to 15 residues. The germline gives CDR1 SGHVS, CDR2 FQNEAQ. The ends were cut back, 0 bases at V and 6 bases at J, with 12 bases in the middle. The CDR3 bases are TGTGCCAGCAGCTTAGCGCCGGTCAACCCCAATGAGCAGTTCTTC. Translation: CASSLAPVNPNEQFF.

In its sample, this clonotype was seen a few times. The chain joins TRBV5-1 to TRBJ2-3, with unresolved D. The CDR3 sequence is 17 residues long. V shed 6 bases and J shed 0 bases, with 20 bases lying between them. Per germline, CDR1 SGHRS and CDR2 YFSETQ. The chain's CDR3 is CASTPATASLSTDTQYF. CDR3 nucleotides: TGCGCCAGCACTCCAGCTACTGCCAGTCTTAGCACAGATACGCAGTATTTT.

The V gene is TRBV7-9, the J gene TRBJ2-3; 12 bases agree with TRBD2. Per the germline V gene, CDR1 is SEHNR and CDR2 is FQNEAQ (reference sequence). The CDR3 is 14 amino acids. Trimming removed 6 bases from V and 8 bases from J; junction bases left unmatched: 6. In DNA form, the CDR3 reads TGTGCCAGCAGATTGACTAGCGGGGGATCTACGCAGTATTTT. Protein sequence: CASRLTSGGSTQYF.

Only a few counts were recorded for this clonotype. The chain links TRBV3-1 to TRBJ2-7; tentative D call: TRBD2 (5 bases). Germline assignment: CDR1 LGHDT and CDR2 YNNKEL (reference sequence). Trimming pared 8 bases from V and 3 bases from J, leaving 11 bases between. The CDR3 totals 12 residues. The DNA of the CDR3 is TGTGCCAGCGCTGGAGGTGGCTACGAGCAGTACTTC. It yields the protein CASAGGGYEQYF.

The chain recombines TRBV6-2 or TRBV6-3 with TRBJ2-5; D gene unclear. The CDR3 runs to 12 residues. Germline V gives CDR1 MNHEY, CDR2 SVGEGT. The V end was cut by 6 bases, the J end by 7 bases, with 12 bases between. In DNA form, the CDR3 reads TGTGCCAGCAGATTAGAACGGGCGACCCAGTACTTC. Amino acids: CASRLERATQYF.

This sequence joins TRBV12-3 or TRBV12-4 and TRBJ2-1; no definite D call. V was trimmed by 1 base and J by 9 bases, leaving 7 bases between them. The CDR3 is 12 amino acids. CDR3 sequence: CASSLDTLEQFF. The CDR3 DNA reads TGTGCCAGCAGTTTAGATACGCTTGAGCAGTTCTTC.

This clonotype was seen a few times. V usage is TRBV7-6 and J usage is TRBJ2-7; a weak D match, TRBD1 (6 bases). The CDR3 runs to 15 residues. V was shortened by 5 bases and J by 5 bases, with 19 bases between the two germline ends. In germline, CDR1 is SGHVS, CDR2 FNYEAQ. Here the CDR3 DNA reads TGTGCCAGCAGCCCCCTCGACAGGTCGATTCACGAGCAGTACTTC. Its translation: CASSPLDRSIHEQYF.

The V and J genes are TRBV28 and TRBJ2-5; the D is unclear. The ends were cut back, 6 bases at V and 0 bases at J, with 8 bases in the middle. This CDR3 region has 13 residues. CDR1 and CDR2 from the germline V gene are MDHEN and SYDVKM. The CDR3 nucleotides are TGTGCCAGCAGCCGGGTCAACCAAGAGACCCAGTACTTC. This gives the protein CASSRVNQETQYF.

The V and J genes are TRBV20-1 and TRBJ2-5; 8 bases agree with TRBD1. Per the germline V gene, CDR1 is DFQATT and CDR2 is SNEGSKA (reference sequence). This CDR3 spans 15 amino acids. V shed 6 bases and J 5 bases; nucleotides not matched to a gene: 14. CDR3 DNA: TGCAGTGCCCTCGACAGGGGACACCCAGGGGAGACCCAGTACTTC. It translates to CSALDRGHPGETQYF.

The chain joins TRBV5-1 to TRBJ2-1; D possibly corresponds to TRBD2 (6 bases). This CDR3 comprises 16 residues. In germline, CDR1 is SGHRS, CDR2 YFSETQ. Trimming removed 7 bases at V and 9 bases at J, with 26 bases between. This CDR3 reads CASVLEVGGRSAEQFF. The CDR3 DNA is TGCGCCAGCGTGTTGGAGGTTGGGGGGAGAAGTGCTGAGCAGTTCTTC.

The rearrangement links TRBV5-5 to TRBJ2-2; 11 bases fit TRBD2. This CDR3 has 17 amino acids. The V and J ends lost 0 bases and 5 bases, in that order; junction bases with no gene match: 6. Germline CDR1 reads SGHKS; CDR2 reads YYEKEE (reference sequence). The CDR3 DNA reads TGTGCCAGCAGCTTGGATCCTAGCGGGGGGAAGACCGGGGAGCTGTTTTTT. It encodes CASSLDPSGGKTGELFF.

V is TRBV4-2 and J is TRBJ2-5; D possibly corresponds to TRBD2 (6 bases). Per germline, CDR1 LGHNA and CDR2 YNFKEQ. The V end lost 4 bases, the J end lost 1 base, and 22 bases lay between the germline ends. The CDR3 runs 18 residues. CDR3 coding DNA: TGTGCCAGCAGCCTACGTGGAGGGGTCGGGATAAGCCAAGAGACCCAGTACTTC. It codes for CASSLRGGVGISQETQYF.

The chain has TRBV12-5 and TRBJ2-7; 11 bases align to TRBD1. J was trimmed by 1 base and V by 1 base; bases with no gene match: 9. CDR1 and CDR2 (germline): LGHNT, FRNRAP. The CDR3 runs 18 residues. The CDR3 protein is CASGLATRGTGGSYEQYF. CDR3 DNA sequence: TGTGCTAGTGGTTTGGCAACTCGTGGGACAGGGGGATCCTACGAGCAGTACTTC. The complete variable domain, with remaining parts taken from reference TRBV12-5 and TRBJ2-7, reads DARVTQTPRHKVTEMGQEVTMRCQPILGHNTVFWYRQTMMQGLELLAYFRNRAPLDDSGMPKDRFSAEMPDATLATLKIQPSEPRDSAVYFCASGLATRGTGGSYEQYFGPGTRLTVT.

This clonotype showed up many times. The gene calls are TRBV10-3 and TRBJ2-3; D is ambiguous. Trimming left V 9 bases short and J 6 bases short, with 10 bases between. The CDR3 runs 11 residues. Looked up from germline, CDR1 is ENHRY and CDR2 is SYGVKD. In DNA, the CDR3 is TGTGCCATTTTGTTGCAGGATACGCAGTATTTT. It translates to CAILLQDTQYF.

The J gene is TRBJ2-3, the V gene TRBV24-1; D remains unclear. V was clipped by 2 bases and J by 6 bases, with 8 bases between them. Germline CDR1 and CDR2: KGHDR and SFDVKD. CDR3 size: 13 residues. The CDR3 DNA is TGTGCCACCAGTGATTCCCACCGGGATACGCAGTATTTT. It codes for CATSDSHRDTQYF.

This clonotype has ten or more counts. The gene calls are TRBV12-3 or TRBV12-4 and TRBJ2-7, with a tentative D call TRBD1 (6 bases). This CDR3 contains 14 residues. V was shortened by 4 bases and J by 2 bases, with 12 bases between the two germline ends. The CDR3 DNA sequence: TGTGCCAGCAGTTCCGGGACACAAACCTACGAGCAGTACTTC. Its protein is CASSSGTQTYEQYF.

This clonotype was seen a handful of times. The chain employs TRBV28 and TRBJ2-1; D is possibly TRBD1 (5 bases). The CDR3 is 14 residues long. Germline loops: CDR1 MDHEN, CDR2 SYDVKM. Trimming removed 6 bases from V and 8 bases from J, with 17 bases in between. The chain's CDR3 is CASSLGPGPYEQFF. The CDR3 nucleotides read TGTGCCAGCAGCTTGGGGCCAGGGCCCTATGAGCAGTTCTTC.

The chain carries TRBV5-5 and TRBJ2-1; 7 bases map to TRBD1. Germline V CDR1 and CDR2: SGHKS, YYEKEE (reference sequence). CDR3 length equals 16 residues. The J segment lost 7 bases and the V segment lost 2 bases, leaving 12 bases of the junction unmatched. In DNA, the CDR3 is TGTGCCAGCAGCTTACAGGGGCTCGAACACACGAATGAGCAGTTCTTC. Translating gives CASSLQGLEHTNEQFF.